A selection of T cell receptor beta chains follows, all from one sample in a study of T cell repertoires in cytomegalovirus infection. MiXCR, run by TCRdb on the reads, gives a single entry per CDR3 protein. Found here are about 470,000 distinct CDR3 sequences, roughly 43% of them singletons; the top ten hold around 45%. These receptors have no known antigen. Specimen: cultured PBMCs, collected from culture after CMV antigen stimulation. These receptors were taken from a human donor in good health (CMV status not recorded). Some clones in this sample may be carry-over from other donors' samples. CDR3s include the opening cysteine and the closing phenylalanine or tryptophan. Each record gives: V gene, clone size, CDR3 length, J gene, D gene, CDR3 DNA, CDR3 protein. A D gene is named only where the DNA matches it firmly. Not all rows give a size; the values are once, few, many and, for expanded clones, a class.

V gene: TRBV15; clone size: .; CDR3 length: 14; J gene: TRBJ2-5; D gene: .; CDR3 DNA: TGTGCCACCAGTCCCCAGGGAGGGGGAGAGACCCAGTACTTC; CDR3 protein: CATSPQGGGETQYF
V gene: TRBV6-8; clone size: .; CDR3 length: 15; J gene: TRBJ2-7; D gene: TRBD1; CDR3 DNA: TGTGCCAGCAGCCCCAGGGGGACCTTCTTGTACGAGCAGTACTTC; CDR3 protein: CASSPRGTFLYEQYF
V gene: TRBV19; clone size: once; CDR3 length: 15; J gene: TRBJ2-4; D gene: TRBD2; CDR3 DNA: TGTGCCAGTAGGTCGGGGGGGGCTGGCAAAAACATTCAGTACTTC; CDR3 protein: CASRSGGAGKNIQYF
V gene: TRBV6-5; clone size: .; CDR3 length: 16; J gene: TRBJ2-7; D gene: .; CDR3 DNA: TGTGCCAGCAGTCCCAAGAAACGGGGTAGCTCCTACGAGCAGTACTTC; CDR3 protein: CASSPKKRGSSYEQYF
V gene: TRBV5-4; clone size: .; CDR3 length: 16; J gene: TRBJ1-4; D gene: TRBD1; CDR3 DNA: TGTGCCAGCAGCCGCGGCAAAGACAGGGTTAATGAAAAACTGTTTTTT; CDR3 protein: CASSRGKDRVNEKLFF
V gene: TRBV18; clone size: few; CDR3 length: 16; J gene: TRBJ2-7; D gene: TRBD1; CDR3 DNA: TGTGCCAGCTCAGAATTCTACAGGGGCTCATCCTACGAGCAGTACTTC; CDR3 protein: CASSEFYRGSSYEQYF
V gene: TRBV7-7; clone size: .; CDR3 length: 15; J gene: TRBJ2-3; D gene: .; CDR3 DNA: TGTGCCAGCAGCTTAAGTTCGTCTGGTACCGATACGCAGTATTTT; CDR3 protein: CASSLSSSGTDTQYF
V gene: TRBV6-2/TRBV6-3; clone size: few; CDR3 length: 14; J gene: TRBJ1-1; D gene: .; CDR3 DNA: TGTGCCAGCAGCGGGGGACGTCCGAACACTGAAGCTTTCTTT; CDR3 protein: CASSGGRPNTEAFF
V gene: TRBV7-2; clone size: few; CDR3 length: 17; J gene: TRBJ2-3; D gene: TRBD2; CDR3 DNA: TGTGCCAGCAGCTCCGGATATAGCGGGAGGGATTTTGGTACGCAGTATTTT; CDR3 protein: CASSSGYSGRDFGTQYF
V gene: TRBV7-2; clone size: .; CDR3 length: 14; J gene: TRBJ1-1; D gene: .; CDR3 DNA: TGTGCCAGCAGCGGCTCAGGGGCGGGCACTGAAGCTTTCTTT; CDR3 protein: CASSGSGAGTEAFF
V gene: TRBV6-2/TRBV6-3; clone size: .; CDR3 length: 15; J gene: TRBJ2-7; D gene: .; CDR3 DNA: TGTGCCAGCAGTTACTCGGGACTCTCGTCCACCGAGCAGTACTTC; CDR3 protein: CASSYSGLSSTEQYF
V gene: TRBV7-9; clone size: few; CDR3 length: 12; J gene: TRBJ2-1; D gene: .; CDR3 DNA: TGTGCCAGCAGCGGAAGGGACTCGCGTCAGTTCTTC; CDR3 protein: CASSGRDSRQFF
V gene: TRBV7-2; clone size: many; CDR3 length: 14; J gene: TRBJ2-3; D gene: .; CDR3 DNA: TGTGCCAGCAGCCTGGCCTCGAGCACAGATACGCAGTATTTT; CDR3 protein: CASSLASSTDTQYF
V gene: TRBV28; clone size: few; CDR3 length: 15; J gene: TRBJ2-5; D gene: .; CDR3 DNA: TGTGCCAGCAGTTCCCTCTTACTGTCGAAAGAGACCCAGTACTTC; CDR3 protein: CASSSLLLSKETQYF
V gene: TRBV30; clone size: .; CDR3 length: 12; J gene: TRBJ2-1; D gene: .; CDR3 DNA: TGTGCCTGGAGTCTAGGTGCCGATGAGCAGTTCTTC; CDR3 protein: CAWSLGADEQFF
V gene: TRBV19; clone size: few; CDR3 length: 15; J gene: TRBJ2-3; D gene: .; CDR3 DNA: TGTGCCAGTAGTATAGAAGGCATATTCACAGATACGCAGTATTTT; CDR3 protein: CASSIEGIFTDTQYF
V gene: TRBV6-6; clone size: .; CDR3 length: 14; J gene: TRBJ2-2; D gene: .; CDR3 DNA: TGTGCCAGCAATCGTTGGGCGAACACCGGGGAGCTGTTTTTT; CDR3 protein: CASNRWANTGELFF
V gene: TRBV10-3; clone size: few; CDR3 length: 12; J gene: TRBJ2-1; D gene: TRBD2; CDR3 DNA: TGTGCCTCCGGGGGGGCAGGTTATGAGCAGTTCTTC; CDR3 protein: CASGGAGYEQFF
V gene: TRBV12-3/TRBV12-4; clone size: .; CDR3 length: 15; J gene: TRBJ1-4; D gene: .; CDR3 DNA: TGTGCCAGCAGAGCGACAGAGCTAGGGGTGGAAAAACTGTTTTTT; CDR3 protein: CASRATELGVEKLFF
V gene: TRBV25-1; clone size: few; CDR3 length: 14; J gene: TRBJ2-3; D gene: .; CDR3 DNA: TGTGCCAGCAGTTTTTACCCTGGCACAGATACGCAGTATTTT; CDR3 protein: CASSFYPGTDTQYF
V gene: TRBV12-3/TRBV12-4; clone size: .; CDR3 length: 15; J gene: TRBJ1-1; D gene: .; CDR3 DNA: TGTGCCAGCAGTTTGAGTTTCCGCATCGGCACTGAAGCTTTCTTT; CDR3 protein: CASSLSFRIGTEAFF
V gene: TRBV5-6; clone size: .; CDR3 length: 16; J gene: TRBJ1-5; D gene: .; CDR3 DNA: TGTGCCAGCAGCTTGGGTAGGGTAGGGTTCAATCAGCCCCAGCATTTT; CDR3 protein: CASSLGRVGFNQPQHF
V gene: TRBV6-1; clone size: .; CDR3 length: 15; J gene: TRBJ1-3; D gene: TRBD1; CDR3 DNA: TGTGCCAGCAGTGTACAGGGGGCTGAGGGAAACACCATATATTTT; CDR3 protein: CASSVQGAEGNTIYF
V gene: TRBV6-2/TRBV6-3; clone size: few; CDR3 length: 14; J gene: TRBJ1-2; D gene: .; CDR3 DNA: TGTGCCAGCAGTGTGGACAGAGCTAACTATGGCTACACCTTC; CDR3 protein: CASSVDRANYGYTF
V gene: TRBV7-9; clone size: .; CDR3 length: 14; J gene: TRBJ2-7; D gene: .; CDR3 DNA: TGTGCCAGCAGCCCAGACTCAGTAGTGACCGAGCAGTACTTC; CDR3 protein: CASSPDSVVTEQYF
V gene: TRBV20-1; clone size: .; CDR3 length: 12; J gene: TRBJ1-1; D gene: TRBD1; CDR3 DNA: TGCAGCCCCTACAGGGGGAACACTGAAGCTTTCTTT; CDR3 protein: CSPYRGNTEAFF
V gene: TRBV2; clone size: .; CDR3 length: 14; J gene: TRBJ1-5; D gene: .; CDR3 DNA: TGTGCCAGCAGTGCAGGGATTTCGGGTCAGCCCCAGCATTTT; CDR3 protein: CASSAGISGQPQHF
V gene: TRBV6-2/TRBV6-3; clone size: .; CDR3 length: 13; J gene: TRBJ2-2; D gene: .; CDR3 DNA: TGTGCCAGCCGACAGTCGAACACCGGGGAGCTGTTTTTT; CDR3 protein: CASRQSNTGELFF